The rows below give T cell receptor beta chains drawn from one sample of a study of liver allograft versus peripheral blood T cells. In TCRdb, the reads were re-called with MiXCR into one record per CDR3 protein. The table lists fewer than 15,000 distinct CDR3 sequences, less than 20% of them singletons. Every receptor here comes from a human patient who had a liver transplant. Some T cells could come from the graft donor. The CDR3 runs from the conserved cysteine through the conserved F or W. A D gene is named only where the DNA matches it firmly. A clone size is listed for some rows: how often the clone was seen (once, few, many), or a class if it is expanded.

CDR3nt	CDR3aa	abundance	d_gene	v_gene	j_gene
TGTGCCAGTAGTATTGGACGCCCAGGCTCTGGAAACACCATATATTTT	CASSIGRPGSGNTIYF	.	.	TRBV19	TRBJ1-3
TGTGCCACCAAAAAACTGTTTTTT	CATKKLFF	medium-sized	.	TRBV24-1	TRBJ1-4
TGTGCCAGCAGAGGACTAGCTGGTAGCACAGATACGCAGTATTTT	CASRGLAGSTDTQYF	.	TRBD2	TRBV25-1	TRBJ2-3
TGTGCCACCAGTGCTGGACAGGGTTGGCCCGGTGAAAAACTGTTTTTT	CATSAGQGWPGEKLFF	medium-sized	TRBD1	TRBV24-1	TRBJ1-4
TGTGCCAGCAGCTTGGGAGGGGTTGGGAAACTGTTTTTT	CASSLGGVGKLFF	medium-sized	.	TRBV7-2	TRBJ1-4
TGTGCCAGCAATAGTCCCCTGGGTCAGACTAATGAAAAACTGTTTTTT	CASNSPLGQTNEKLFF	many	.	TRBV28	TRBJ1-4
TGTGCCAGCAGCCTACAGGGTAACTATGGCTACACCTTC	CASSLQGNYGYTF	medium-sized	.	TRBV27	TRBJ1-2
TGTGCCAGCAGTTTATTGCCCGCCTCCTACGAGCAGTACTTC	CASSLLPASYEQYF	.	.	TRBV28	TRBJ2-7
TGTGCCAGCTCACGGGACGGAGGAAATGAAAAACTGTTTTTT	CASSRDGGNEKLFF	medium-sized	.	TRBV18	TRBJ1-4
TGTGCCAGCAGCAACCGACGGAGGAGTCCCCAGGAGACCCAGTACTTC	CASSNRRRSPQETQYF	.	.	TRBV9	TRBJ2-5
TGTGCCAGCAGGAGAGGACAGGACCCCTATGGCTACACCTTC	CASRRGQDPYGYTF	many	TRBD1	TRBV5-4	TRBJ1-2
TGTGCCAGCAGTTTATTGGACAGGCTCAAGAATGGCTACACCTTC	CASSLLDRLKNGYTF	many	TRBD1	TRBV28	TRBJ1-2
TGTGCCAGCAGTTTGATCGGGGGGCTGAGGAATCAGCCCCAGCATTTT	CASSLIGGLRNQPQHF	.	.	TRBV27	TRBJ1-5
TGTGCCACCAGCAGAGATACCCCCTCCTACGAGCAGTACTTC	CATSRDTPSYEQYF	many	.	TRBV15	TRBJ2-7
TGTGCCAGCAGCCGCCCCACAGGGGATCTCTCTGGAAACACCATATATTTT	CASSRPTGDLSGNTIYF	many	TRBD1	TRBV7-2	TRBJ1-3
TGTGCCAGCAGCCCACTAGCGGGGAGCTACAATGAGCAGTTCTTC	CASSPLAGSYNEQFF	many	TRBD2	TRBV28	TRBJ2-1
TGTGCCAGCGGAGTCCGAGAGTCCCTCCACTTT	CASGVRESLHF	medium-sized	.	TRBV6-2/TRBV6-3	TRBJ1-6
TGTGCCAGCAGCCTCACCCCCCCGTCGCAGCAGTACTTC	CASSLTPPSQQYF	medium-sized	.	TRBV7-2	TRBJ2-7